The clone carrying this T cell receptor beta chain was counted between two and nine times. The source of the sample is a study of blood T cell repertoires in COVID-19. Study at large: COVID-19 samples from acute and convalescent phases originated in the United States, Italy and Spain. PBMCs, B-cell-depleted T cells, or T cells were the source of the cDNA or gDNA that made up the material.

Per the original methods: Amplified reference gene primers provided the basis for estimating nucleated cell counts. Some clones are missing from TCRdb's copy, which holds only in-frame ones; the method was immunoSEQ multiplex PCR. V and J calls and clone size come straight from that table; D and trimming were deduced from the DNA. The sample consists of 200,000 to 300,000 clones, about nine tenths of them appearing once. This CDR3 contains 14 residues. The ends were cut back, 6 bases at V and 7 bases at J, with 15 bases in the middle. Per germline, CDR1 SEHNR and CDR2 FQNEAQ (reference sequence). The TCR was taken from a man aged 40-50 years who had recovered from COVID-19. The chain carries TRBV7-9 and TRBJ2-2; possibly TRBD2 for D (5 bases). Sequenced: peripheral blood. The CDR3 sequence: CASSQRDSVGELFF. The CDR3 DNA sequence: TGTGCCAGCAGTCAACGGGATTCGGTCGGGGAGCTGTTTTTT.